The following is a TCR beta chain sequence with its context. The antigen it binds to is not known. Base qualities are not at hand, and no much larger clone is one base apart. The CDR3 holds 13 amino acids from the cysteine to the phenylalanine. The entry retains the CDR3 DNA only, 39 bases that are in frame from base 1. The germline V gene gives CDR1 as SGHTA and CDR2 as FQGNSA. V is clipped by 5 bases and J by 8 bases, and the sequence between their germline boundaries is 15 bases long. This sample is part of a study of technical replicates of blood from a few donors (dated by TCRdb to between 2016 and 2019). Library construction relied on the immunoSEQ multiplex PCR assay. TCRdb took this table from immuneACCESS and kept in-frame rearrangements with V and J called. Such tables lack part of the clones; where checked against another copy, unresolved V genes explain under half of the gap, and the rest is unexplained. The sample contains about 84,000 clones, roughly 97% of them found a single time. 0.18% of the sample rests with the top ten.

Material for sequencing was T cells isolated from PBMCs. The receptor comes from a human donor in good health. Here the chain combines TRBV7-2 and TRBJ1-1, with the D gene call left open. The nucleotide sequence reads as follows: TGTGCCAGCAGCCCCCGCGTAGCCCTAGAAGCTTTCTTT. Its translation is CASSPRVALEAFF.